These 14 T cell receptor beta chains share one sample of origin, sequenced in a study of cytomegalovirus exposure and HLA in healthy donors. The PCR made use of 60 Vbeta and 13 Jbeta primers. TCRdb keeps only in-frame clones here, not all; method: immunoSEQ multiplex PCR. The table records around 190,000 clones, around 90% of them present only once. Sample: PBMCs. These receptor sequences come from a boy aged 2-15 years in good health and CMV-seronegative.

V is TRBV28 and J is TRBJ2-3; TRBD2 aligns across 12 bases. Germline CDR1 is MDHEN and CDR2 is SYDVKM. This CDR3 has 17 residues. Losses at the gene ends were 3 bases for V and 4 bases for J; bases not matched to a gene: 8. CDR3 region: CASSFLASGRGADTQYF. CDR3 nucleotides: TGTGCCAGCAGTTTTCTAGCTAGCGGGAGGGGAGCAGATACGCAGTATTTT.

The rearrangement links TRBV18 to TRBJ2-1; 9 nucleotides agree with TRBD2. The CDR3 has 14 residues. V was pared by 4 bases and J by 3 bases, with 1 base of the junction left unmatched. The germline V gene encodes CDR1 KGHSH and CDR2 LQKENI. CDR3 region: CASSQTSGYNEQFF. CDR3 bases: TGTGCCAGCTCACAGACTAGCGGCTACAATGAGCAGTTCTTC.

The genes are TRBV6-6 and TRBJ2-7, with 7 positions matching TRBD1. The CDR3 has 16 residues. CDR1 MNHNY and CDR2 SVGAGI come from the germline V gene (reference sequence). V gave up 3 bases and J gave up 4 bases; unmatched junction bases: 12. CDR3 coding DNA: TGTGCCAGCAGTTATACTCCTCGGGACAGACCTTACGAGCAGTACTTC. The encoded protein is CASSYTPRDRPYEQYF.

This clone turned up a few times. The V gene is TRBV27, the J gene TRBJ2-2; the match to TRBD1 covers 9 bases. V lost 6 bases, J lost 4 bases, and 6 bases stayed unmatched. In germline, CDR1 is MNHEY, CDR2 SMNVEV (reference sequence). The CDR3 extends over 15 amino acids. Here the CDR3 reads CASRGDRDRTGELFF. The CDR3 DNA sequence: TGTGCCAGCAGGGGGGACAGGGACCGCACCGGGGAGCTGTTTTTT.

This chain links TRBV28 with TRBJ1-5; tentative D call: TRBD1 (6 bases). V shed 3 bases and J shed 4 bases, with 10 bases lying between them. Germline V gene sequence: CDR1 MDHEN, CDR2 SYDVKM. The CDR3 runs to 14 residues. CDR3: CASSLTGTNQPQHF. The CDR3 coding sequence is TGTGCCAGCAGTTTGACAGGCACTAATCAGCCCCAGCATTTT.

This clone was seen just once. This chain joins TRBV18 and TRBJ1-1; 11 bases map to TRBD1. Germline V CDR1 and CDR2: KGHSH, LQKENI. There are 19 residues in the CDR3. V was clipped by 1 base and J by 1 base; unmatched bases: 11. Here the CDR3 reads CASSPLGTGGNLANTEAFF. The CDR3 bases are TGTGCCAGCTCACCACTTGGGACAGGGGGGAATTTGGCGAACACTGAAGCTTTCTTT.

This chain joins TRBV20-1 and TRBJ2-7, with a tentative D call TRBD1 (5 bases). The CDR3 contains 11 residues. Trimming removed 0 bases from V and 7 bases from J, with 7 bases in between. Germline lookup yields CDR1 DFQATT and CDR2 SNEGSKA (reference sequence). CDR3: CSAREGREQYF. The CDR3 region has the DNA TGCAGTGCTAGAGAGGGGCGGGAGCAGTACTTC.

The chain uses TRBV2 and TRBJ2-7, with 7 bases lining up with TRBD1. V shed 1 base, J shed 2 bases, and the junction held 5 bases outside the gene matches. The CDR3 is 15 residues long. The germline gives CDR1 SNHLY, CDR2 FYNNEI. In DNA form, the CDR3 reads TGTGCCAGCAGTGAAGTGGGGACAGCCACCTACGAGCAGTACTTC. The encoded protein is CASSEVGTATYEQYF.

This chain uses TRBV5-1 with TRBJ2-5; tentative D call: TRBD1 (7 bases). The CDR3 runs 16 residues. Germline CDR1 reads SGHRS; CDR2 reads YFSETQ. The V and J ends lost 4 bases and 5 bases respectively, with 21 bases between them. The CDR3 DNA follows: TGCGCCAGCAGCGTAGGGGGGACAGTCGGAGGGGAGACCCAGTACTTC. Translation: CASSVGGTVGGETQYF.

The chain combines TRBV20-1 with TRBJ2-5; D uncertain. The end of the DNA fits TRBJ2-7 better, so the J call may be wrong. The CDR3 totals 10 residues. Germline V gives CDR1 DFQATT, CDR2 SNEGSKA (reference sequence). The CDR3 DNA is TGCAGTGCTATAGATTACGAGCAGTACTTC. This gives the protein CSAIDYEQYF.

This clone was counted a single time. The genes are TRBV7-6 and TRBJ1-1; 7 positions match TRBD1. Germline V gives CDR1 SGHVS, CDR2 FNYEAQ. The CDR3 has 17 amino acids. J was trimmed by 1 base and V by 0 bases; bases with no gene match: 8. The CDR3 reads CASSLAPWGQRNTEAFF. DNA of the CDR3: TGTGCCAGCAGCTTAGCACCTTGGGGACAGAGGAACACTGAAGCTTTCTTT.

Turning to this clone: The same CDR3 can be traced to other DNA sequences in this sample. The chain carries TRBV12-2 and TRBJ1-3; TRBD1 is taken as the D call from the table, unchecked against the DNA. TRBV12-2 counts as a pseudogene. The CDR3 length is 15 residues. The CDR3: CASRPRDRVGNTIYF. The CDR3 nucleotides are TGTGCAAGTCGCCCTCGGGACAGGGTGGGGAACACCATATACTTT.

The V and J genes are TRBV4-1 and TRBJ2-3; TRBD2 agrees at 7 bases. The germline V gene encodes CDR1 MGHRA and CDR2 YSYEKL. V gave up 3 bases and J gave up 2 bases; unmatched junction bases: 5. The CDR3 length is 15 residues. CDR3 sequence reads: CASSQSAGSTDTQYF. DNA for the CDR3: TGCGCCAGCAGCCAGTCAGCGGGGTCCACAGATACGCAGTATTTT.

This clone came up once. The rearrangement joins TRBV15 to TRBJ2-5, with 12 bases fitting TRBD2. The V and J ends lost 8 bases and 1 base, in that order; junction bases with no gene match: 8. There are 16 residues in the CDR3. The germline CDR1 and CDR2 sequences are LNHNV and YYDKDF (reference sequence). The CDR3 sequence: CATATLAGGPQETQYF. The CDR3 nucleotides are TGTGCCACCGCGACACTAGCGGGGGGACCCCAAGAGACCCAGTACTTC.